The 28 T cell receptor beta chains given below trace back to one sample, sequenced in a study of cytomegalovirus exposure and HLA in healthy donors. Use of 60 Vbeta and 13 Jbeta primers characterized the PCR. Using immunoSEQ multiplex PCR, the repertoire was profiled, and TCRdb retains in-frame clones only, with some absent. This sample's clone table lists 130,000 or so clones. Sample: PBMCs. These receptors all come from a woman aged 55-69 years in good health and CMV-seronegative.

The CDR3 sequence: CASSGTRIGYEQYF. The CDR3 DNA follows: TGTGCCAGCAGCGGGACTAGAATCGGCTACGAGCAGTACTTC. The V call is TRBV9, the J call TRBJ2-7; 7 nucleotides align to TRBD2. V was clipped by 3 bases and J by 3 bases; unmatched bases: 6. Germline values: CDR1 SGDLS, CDR2 YYNGEE. CDR3 length: 14 amino acids.

The chain combines TRBV2 with TRBJ1-5; 10 nucleotides line up with TRBD1. Germline V gives CDR1 SNHLY, CDR2 FYNNEI. The CDR3 is made up of 15 amino acids. J gave up 5 bases and V 7 bases, and 8 bases lay outside the gene matches. CDR3 amino acids: CASTGWGQGYQPQHF. CDR3 DNA sequence: TGTGCCAGCACTGGGTGGGGACAGGGGTATCAGCCCCAGCATTTT.

The chain joins TRBV6-5 to TRBJ2-2, with TRBD1 matching over 9 bases. With 5 bases clipped from V and 5 bases from J, the junction kept 6 bases outside the gene matches. Germline CDR1 MNHEY, CDR2 SVGAGI. The CDR3 has 15 amino acids. The CDR3 protein is CASSPQGAGTGELFF. CDR3 DNA sequence: TGTGCCAGCAGTCCACAGGGGGCAGGGACCGGGGAGCTGTTTTTT.

This sequence joins TRBV7-3 and TRBJ1-1, with D hard to call. The CDR3 covers 13 residues. The germline V gene has CDR1 SGHTA and CDR2 FQGTGA. V shed 5 bases and J shed 7 bases, with 14 bases lying between them. The CDR3 coding sequence is TGTGCCAGCAGCCCCACCGGCGGAGATGAAGCTTTCTTT. Amino acids: CASSPTGGDEAFF.

This chain joins TRBV4-2 and TRBJ2-2; possible D gene TRBD2, 6 bases. V lost 1 base to trimming and J lost 1 base, with 10 bases between them. This CDR3 comprises 16 residues. CDR1 is LGHNA and CDR2 is YNFKEQ in the germline V gene. CDR3 protein: CASSQVASVNTGELFF. The DNA of the CDR3 is TGTGCCAGCAGCCAAGTGGCTAGCGTGAACACCGGGGAGCTGTTTTTT.

The chain recombines TRBV27 with TRBJ2-7; 10 nucleotides match TRBD2. Trimming took 3 bases from V and 2 from J; bases not matched to a gene: 4. The CDR3 covers 15 residues. Germline V gene sequence: CDR1 MNHEY, CDR2 SMNVEV (reference sequence). CDR3 coding DNA: TGTGCCAGCAGTTTGACCGGACTAGCGGCCTACGAGCAGTACTTC. Translating it yields CASSLTGLAAYEQYF.

V and J are TRBV5-1 and TRBJ2-3; no clear D. CDR3 length: 14 amino acids. CDR1 and CDR2 (germline): SGHRS, YFSETQ. Deletions cut 3 bases from V and 4 bases from J, with 12 bases between. This CDR3 is CASSSIPSADTQYF. As DNA, the CDR3 is TGCGCCAGCAGCTCCATCCCCTCGGCAGATACGCAGTATTTT.

CDR3 sequence: CASRRTPRPGTSGTYEQYF. The DNA for the CDR3 is TGCGCCAGCAGAAGGACCCCGCGACCAGGGACTAGCGGGACCTACGAGCAGTACTTC. V usage is TRBV5-1 and J usage is TRBJ2-7, with 13 bases lining up with TRBD2. Unmatched junction bases numbered 16, after V lost 5 bases and J lost 2 bases. Germline-derived CDR1 and CDR2 are SGHRS and YFSETQ. The CDR3 has 19 amino acids.

This sequence joins TRBV4-1 and TRBJ2-7; 7 bases align to TRBD2. Germline V lookup: CDR1 MGHRA, CDR2 YSYEKL. The CDR3 is 16 amino acids. The J segment lost 1 base and the V segment lost 0 bases, leaving 6 bases of the junction unmatched. The DNA of the CDR3 is TGCGCCAGCAGCCAAGAAGGCGGCGGGGGATCCTACGAGCAGTACTTC. Its translation is CASSQEGGGGSYEQYF.

The chain joins TRBV28 to TRBJ1-5; D is unresolved. Trimming took 11 bases from V and 5 from J, leaving 19 bases between them. The CDR3 is 14 amino acids. Germline CDR1 is MDHEN and CDR2 is SYDVKM. CDR3 in amino acids: CAAGRIPPDQPQHF. The CDR3, as DNA: TGTGCCGCGGGGAGGATACCTCCTGATCAGCCCCAGCATTTT.

The chain carries TRBV5-1 and TRBJ2-1, with a tentative D call TRBD1 (5 bases). The CDR3 is 16 amino acids. Per germline, CDR1 SGHRS and CDR2 YFSETQ. The V end was cut by 0 bases, the J end by 8 bases, with 18 bases between. The CDR3 DNA sequence: TGCGCCAGCAGCTTGGAGGGTACGGACCCCAGGGATGAGCAGTTCTTC. Its translation: CASSLEGTDPRDEQFF. Combining the CDR3 with reference TRBV5-1 and TRBJ2-1 gives the whole variable domain KAGVTQTPRYLIKTRGQQVTLSCSPISGHRSVSWYQQTPGQGLQFLFEYFSETQRNKGNFPGRFSGRQFSNSRSEMNVSTLELGDSALYLCASSLEGTDPRDEQFFGPGTRLTVL.

This rearrangement joins TRBV11-2 to TRBJ2-7; D remains ambiguous. CDR3 length: 14 amino acids. CDR1 and CDR2 from the germline V gene are SGHAT and FQNNGV. Trimming cost V 3 bases and J 0 bases, with 9 bases left between them. The CDR3 reads CASSLASRSYEQYF. DNA for the CDR3: TGTGCCAGCAGCTTGGCCTCCCGCTCCTACGAGCAGTACTTC. Using reference TRBV11-2 and TRBJ2-7 for the parts outside the CDR3, the full variable domain is EAGVAQSPRYKIIEKRQSVAFWCNPISGHATLYWYQQILGQGPKLLIQFQNNGVVDDSQLPKDRFSAERLKGVDSTLKIQPAKLEDSAVYLCASSLASRSYEQYFGPGTRLTVT.

The chain combines TRBV18 with TRBJ1-1; D gene uncertain. Trimming stripped 1 base from V and 1 base from J, with 10 bases between. The germline V gene encodes CDR1 KGHSH and CDR2 LQKENI. The CDR3 consists of 15 residues. For the CDR3, the DNA is TGTGCCAGCTCACCACTGGGCGACCCGAACACTGAAGCTTTCTTT. This encodes CASSPLGDPNTEAFF.

The chain employs TRBV19 and TRBJ1-2, with D perhaps TRBD1 (6 bases). The V end lost 5 bases, the J end lost 2 bases, and 15 bases lay between the germline ends. Germline CDR1 LNHDA, CDR2 SQIVND (reference sequence). The CDR3 covers 15 residues. The DNA of the CDR3 is TGTGCCAGTAGTCTCGCACAGGGATTGAACTATGGCTACACCTTC. This gives the protein CASSLAQGLNYGYTF.

This chain links TRBV19 with TRBJ2-4, with 14 bases aligning to TRBD2. The J segment lost 0 bases and the V segment lost 4 bases, leaving 11 bases of the junction unmatched. Germline V CDR1 and CDR2: LNHDA, SQIVND (reference sequence). This CDR3 has 20 amino acids. For the CDR3, the DNA is TGTGCCAGTAGTACCGGACTAGCGGGAGGCCTCTTCATAGCCAAAAACATTCAGTACTTC. Protein product: CASSTGLAGGLFIAKNIQYF.

The V call is TRBV12-5, the J call TRBJ1-2; 8 positions agree with TRBD1. Unmatched junction bases numbered 8, after V lost 6 bases and J lost 8 bases. In germline, CDR1 is LGHNT, CDR2 FRNRAP. The CDR3 sequence is 13 residues long. The CDR3 bases are TGTGCTAGTGGCCCGGGACAGGCACGGGGCTACACCTTC. Translation: CASGPGQARGYTF.

The J gene is TRBJ1-2, the V gene TRBV2, with TRBD1 matching 9 bases. Germline assignment: CDR1 SNHLY and CDR2 FYNNEI. Unmatched junction bases numbered 8, after V lost 1 base and J lost 8 bases. This CDR3 has 15 amino acids. CDR3 in amino acids: CASSEVFTGGGGYTF. For the CDR3, the DNA is TGTGCCAGCAGTGAAGTGTTCACAGGGGGCGGGGGCTACACCTTC.

The chain links TRBV2 to TRBJ2-1; a weak D match, TRBD2 (6 bases). The CDR3 contains 17 residues. CDR1 and CDR2 (germline): SNHLY, FYNNEI. V was clipped by 4 bases and J by 2 bases, with 18 bases between them. The CDR3 DNA reads TGTGCCAGCAGTGTTCGCGGGGCCGACATACCCTACAATGAGCAGTTCTTC. Its protein product is CASSVRGADIPYNEQFF. Using reference TRBV2 and TRBJ2-1 for the parts outside the CDR3, the full variable domain is EPEVTQTPSHQVTQMGQEVILRCVPISNHLYFYWYRQILGQKVEFLVSFYNNEISEKSEIFDDQFSVERPDGSNFTLKIRSTKLEDSAMYFCASSVRGADIPYNEQFFGPGTRLTVL.

V and J are TRBV7-8 and TRBJ2-3, with D unresolved. Trimming took off 5 bases at V and 6 bases at J, with 15 bases between the two ends. This CDR3 comprises 14 residues. Germline V gene sequence: CDR1 SGHVS, CDR2 FQNEAQ. CDR3 bases: TGTGCCAGCAGCCTCTCGTTGACATCCGATACGCAGTATTTT. Amino acid sequence: CASSLSLTSDTQYF.

The chain links TRBV19 to TRBJ1-1; perhaps TRBD1 as D (6 bases). This CDR3 contains 13 residues. Germline CDR1 LNHDA, CDR2 SQIVND (reference sequence). Trimming cost V 7 bases and J 11 bases, with 20 bases left between them. CDR3: CASTRQDLVGAFF. The CDR3 DNA reads as TGTGCCAGTACCCGACAGGACTTAGTAGGGGCTTTCTTT.

V gene TRBV28 combines with J gene TRBJ1-3; no clear D gene. CDR1 is MDHEN and CDR2 is SYDVKM in the germline V gene. Trimming left V 3 bases short and J 5 bases short, with 8 bases between. The CDR3 totals 13 residues. DNA of the CDR3: TGTGCCAGCAGTTTTACGGTTCGAAACACCATATATTTT. Amino acid sequence: CASSFTVRNTIYF. The full variable domain, in which reference TRBV28 and TRBJ1-3 provide the parts outside the CDR3, is DVKVTQSSRYLVKRTGEKVFLECVQDMDHENMFWYRQDPGLGLRLIYFSYDVKMKEKGDIPEGYSVSREKKERFSLILESASTNQTSMYLCASSFTVRNTIYFGEGSWLTVV.

The chain carries TRBV7-3 and TRBJ2-2; TRBD1 might be the D (5 bases). CDR1 and CDR2 from the germline V gene are SGHTA and FQGTGA. V was cut by 2 bases and J by 0 bases, with 10 bases left in between. The CDR3 runs 16 residues. This chain's CDR3 is CASSLVQAANTGELFF. DNA of the CDR3: TGTGCCAGCAGCTTAGTACAGGCCGCGAACACCGGGGAGCTGTTTTTT.

The J gene is TRBJ1-2, the V gene TRBV30, with 8 bases identical to TRBD1. Per the germline V gene, CDR1 is GTSNPN and CDR2 is SVGIG (reference sequence). This CDR3 spans 15 amino acids. V dropped 0 bases and J dropped 6; count of bases not matched to a gene: 9. The CDR3, as DNA: TGTGCCTGGAGTGTATTAGGACAGGGAGTTCATGGCTACACCTTC. Translating gives CAWSVLGQGVHGYTF.

The chain links TRBV4-1 to TRBJ2-3, with 9 bases aligning to TRBD2. Germline CDR1 and CDR2: MGHRA and YSYEKL. J was trimmed by 4 bases and V by 0 bases; bases with no gene match: 8. The CDR3 sequence is 17 residues long. CDR3 coding DNA: TGCGCCAGCAGCCAAGATCTCGGCGGGGGGGTCGCAGATACGCAGTATTTT. It is translated as CASSQDLGGGVADTQYF.

The genes are TRBV30 and TRBJ2-2, with D uncertain. Trimming took 2 bases from V and 7 from J, leaving 8 bases between them. The CDR3 length is 12 residues. CDR1 GTSNPN and CDR2 SVGIG come from the germline V gene (reference sequence). The CDR3, as DNA: TGTGCCTGGAGTCCCCCCAGCGGGGAGCTGTTTTTT. Translated, it gives CAWSPPSGELFF.

J is TRBJ1-1 and V is TRBV18, with D uncertain. This CDR3 is built from 13 residues. The V end lost 3 bases, the J end lost 1 base, and 6 bases lay between the germline ends. The V gene's germline CDR1 is KGHSH and CDR2 LQKENI. The CDR3 region is CASSPTANTEAFF. The CDR3 region has the DNA TGTGCCAGCTCACCTACAGCGAACACTGAAGCTTTCTTT.

This chain uses TRBV29-1 with TRBJ2-7, with D possibly matching TRBD1 (5 bases). Looked up from germline, CDR1 is SQVTM and CDR2 is ANQGSEA. The V end lost 2 bases, the J end lost 0 bases, and 11 bases lay between the germline ends. The CDR3 totals 14 residues. CDR3 bases: TGCAGCGTTGAAAGGGGTCAGAGCTCCTACGAGCAGTACTTC. Translated, it gives CSVERGQSSYEQYF.

This chain joins TRBV5-1 and TRBJ2-3, with a possible D match to TRBD2 (6 bases). Trimming removed 1 base at V and 3 bases at J, with 15 bases between. CDR1 and CDR2 from the germline V gene are SGHRS and YFSETQ. The CDR3 is made up of 16 amino acids. CDR3 nucleotides: TGCGCCAGCAGCTTGAATCGGGAGATCGGTACAGATACGCAGTATTTT. It specifies CASSLNREIGTDTQYF.